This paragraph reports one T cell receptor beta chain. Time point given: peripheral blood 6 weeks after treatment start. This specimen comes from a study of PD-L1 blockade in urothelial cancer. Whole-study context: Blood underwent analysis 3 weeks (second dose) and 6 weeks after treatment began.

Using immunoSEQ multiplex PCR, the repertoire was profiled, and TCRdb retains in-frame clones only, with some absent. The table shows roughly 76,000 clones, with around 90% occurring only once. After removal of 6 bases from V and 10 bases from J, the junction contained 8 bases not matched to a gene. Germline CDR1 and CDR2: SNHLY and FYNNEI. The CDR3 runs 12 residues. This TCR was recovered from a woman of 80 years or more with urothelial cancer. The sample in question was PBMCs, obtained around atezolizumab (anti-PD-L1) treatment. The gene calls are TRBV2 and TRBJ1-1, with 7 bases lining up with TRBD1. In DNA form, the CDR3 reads TGTGCCAGCAGAAATACAGGGGCGGGAGCTTTCTTT. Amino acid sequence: CASRNTGAGAFF.